The text below deals with one T cell receptor (beta chain). Its antigen is as yet unknown. The data originate from a study of T cell responses to AZD1222 COVID-19 vaccine. This table comes from immunoSEQ multiplex PCR, and its TCRdb copy is limited to in-frame clones, with some not included. This sample carries 140,000 to 150,000 clones, 80% to 95% of them seen once, and the ten largest clones take over 1.5%. Broader study findings: Spike-wide vaccine-associated CD4 TCRs dominated at 160-218 and 743-854. Unmutated regions of variants are reportedly targeted by nearly half of spike-specific TCRs. White British donors predominated, females outnumbered males, and clonal diversity was possibly underestimated.

The receptor's source is an adult in good health. The sequences come from peripheral blood, collected on day 0 of AZD1222 vaccination.

The CDR3 bases are TGTGCCAGCAGCTTCGGACTCCCCTACGAGCAGTACTTC. This translates into CASSFGLPYEQYF. J is TRBJ2-7 and V is TRBV11-2, with D maybe TRBD2 (5 bases). The CDR3 extends over 13 amino acids. Germline loops: CDR1 SGHAT, CDR2 FQNNGV. V was cut by 3 bases and J by 2 bases, with 8 bases left in between.